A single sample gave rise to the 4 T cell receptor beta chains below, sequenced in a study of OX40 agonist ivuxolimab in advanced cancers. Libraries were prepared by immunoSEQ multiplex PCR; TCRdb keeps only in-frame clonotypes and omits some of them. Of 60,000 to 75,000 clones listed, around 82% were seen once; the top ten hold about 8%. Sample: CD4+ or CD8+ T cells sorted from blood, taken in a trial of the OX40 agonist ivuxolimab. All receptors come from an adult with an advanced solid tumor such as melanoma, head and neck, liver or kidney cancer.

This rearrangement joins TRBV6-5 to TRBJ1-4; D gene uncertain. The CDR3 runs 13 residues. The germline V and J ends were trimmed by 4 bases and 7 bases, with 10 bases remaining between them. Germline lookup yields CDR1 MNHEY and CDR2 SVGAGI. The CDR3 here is CASSSSRAEKLFF. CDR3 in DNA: TGTGCCAGCAGTTCCTCAAGGGCTGAAAAACTGTTTTTT.

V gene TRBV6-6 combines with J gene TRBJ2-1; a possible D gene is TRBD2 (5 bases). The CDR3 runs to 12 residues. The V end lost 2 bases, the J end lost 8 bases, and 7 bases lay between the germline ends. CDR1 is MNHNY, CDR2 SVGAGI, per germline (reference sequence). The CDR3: CASSYEGDEQFF. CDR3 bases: TGTGCCAGCAGTTACGAGGGCGATGAGCAGTTCTTC.

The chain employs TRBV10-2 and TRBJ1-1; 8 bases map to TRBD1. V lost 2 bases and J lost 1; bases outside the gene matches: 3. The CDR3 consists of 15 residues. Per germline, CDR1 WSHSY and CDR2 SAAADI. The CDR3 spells CASSELGQGNTEAFF. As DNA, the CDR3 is TGCGCCAGCAGTGAGCTCGGACAGGGGAACACTGAAGCTTTCTTT.

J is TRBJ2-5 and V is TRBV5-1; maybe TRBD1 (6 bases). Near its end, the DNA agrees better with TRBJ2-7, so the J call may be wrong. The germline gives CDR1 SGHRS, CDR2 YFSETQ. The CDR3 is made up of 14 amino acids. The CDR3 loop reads CASSLEWATGEQYF. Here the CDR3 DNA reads TGCGCCAGCAGCTTGGAGTGGGCGACAGGCGAGCAGTACTTC.